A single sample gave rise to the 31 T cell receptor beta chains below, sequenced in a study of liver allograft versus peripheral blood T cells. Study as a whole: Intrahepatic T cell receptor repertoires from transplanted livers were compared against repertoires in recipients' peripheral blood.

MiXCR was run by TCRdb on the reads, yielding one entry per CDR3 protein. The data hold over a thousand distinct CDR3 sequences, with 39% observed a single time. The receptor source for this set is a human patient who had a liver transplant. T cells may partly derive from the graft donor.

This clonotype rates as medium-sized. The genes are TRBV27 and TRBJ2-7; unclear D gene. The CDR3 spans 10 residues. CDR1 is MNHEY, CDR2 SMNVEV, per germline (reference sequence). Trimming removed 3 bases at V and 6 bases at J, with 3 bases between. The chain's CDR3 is CASSFPEQYF. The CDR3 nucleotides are TGTGCCAGCAGTTTTCCCGAGCAGTACTTC.

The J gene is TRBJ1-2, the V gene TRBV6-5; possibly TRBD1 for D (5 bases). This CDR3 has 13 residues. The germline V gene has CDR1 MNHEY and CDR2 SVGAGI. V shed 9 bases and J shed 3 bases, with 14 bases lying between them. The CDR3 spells CASLGVGHYGYTF. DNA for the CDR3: TGTGCCAGTCTCGGGGTGGGGCACTATGGCTACACCTTC.

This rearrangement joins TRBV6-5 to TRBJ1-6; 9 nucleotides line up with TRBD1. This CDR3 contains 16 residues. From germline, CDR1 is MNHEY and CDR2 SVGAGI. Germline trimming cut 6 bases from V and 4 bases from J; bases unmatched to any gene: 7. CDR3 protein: CASSPDRGRYNSPLHF. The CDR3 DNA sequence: TGTGCCAGCAGCCCGGACAGGGGTCGATATAATTCACCCCTCCACTTT.

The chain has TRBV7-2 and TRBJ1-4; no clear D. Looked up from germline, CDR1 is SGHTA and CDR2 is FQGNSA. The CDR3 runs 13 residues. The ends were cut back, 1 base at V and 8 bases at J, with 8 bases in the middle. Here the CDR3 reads CASSLVFREKLFF. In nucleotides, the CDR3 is TGTGCCAGCAGCTTAGTATTCCGCGAAAAACTGTTTTTT.

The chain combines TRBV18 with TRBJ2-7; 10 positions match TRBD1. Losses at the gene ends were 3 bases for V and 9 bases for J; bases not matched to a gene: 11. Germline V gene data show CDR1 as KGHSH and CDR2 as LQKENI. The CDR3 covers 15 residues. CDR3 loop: CASSPTPGQGSGQYF. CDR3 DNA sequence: TGTGCCAGCTCACCTACGCCGGGACAGGGGTCCGGGCAGTACTTC.

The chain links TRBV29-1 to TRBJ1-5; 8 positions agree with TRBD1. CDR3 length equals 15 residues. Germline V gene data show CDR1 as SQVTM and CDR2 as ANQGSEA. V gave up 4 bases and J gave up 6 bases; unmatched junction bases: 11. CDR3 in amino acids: CSVVSDRDRSQPQHF. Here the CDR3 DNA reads TGCAGCGTTGTATCGGACAGGGACCGTAGTCAGCCCCAGCATTTT.

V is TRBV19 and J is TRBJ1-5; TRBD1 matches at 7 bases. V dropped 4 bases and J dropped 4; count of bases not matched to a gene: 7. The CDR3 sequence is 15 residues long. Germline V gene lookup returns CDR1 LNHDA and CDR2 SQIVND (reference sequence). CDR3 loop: CASSTRQGGNQPQHF. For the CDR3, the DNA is TGTGCCAGTAGTACACGACAGGGAGGAAATCAGCCCCAGCATTTT.

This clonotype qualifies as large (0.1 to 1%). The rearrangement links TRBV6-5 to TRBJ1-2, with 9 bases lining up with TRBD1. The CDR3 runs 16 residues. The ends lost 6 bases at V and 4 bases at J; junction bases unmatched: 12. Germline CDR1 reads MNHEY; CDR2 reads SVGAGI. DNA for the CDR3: TGTGCCAGCAGCCCCACTACCGGGACAGGGAGCTATGGCTACACCTTC. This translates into CASSPTTGTGSYGYTF.

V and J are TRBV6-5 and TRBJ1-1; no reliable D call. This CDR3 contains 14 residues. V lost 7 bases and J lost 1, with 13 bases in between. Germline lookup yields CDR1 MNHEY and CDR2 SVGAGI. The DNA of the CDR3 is TGTGCCAGCACCCCACGGCTCTGGAACACTGAAGCTTTCTTT. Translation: CASTPRLWNTEAFF.

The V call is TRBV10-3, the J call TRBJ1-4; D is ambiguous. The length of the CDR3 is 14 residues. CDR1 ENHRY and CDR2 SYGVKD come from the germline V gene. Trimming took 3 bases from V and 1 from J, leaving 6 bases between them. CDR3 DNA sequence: TGTGCCATCAGTGAAGGCGGAACTAATGAAAAACTGTTTTTT. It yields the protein CAISEGGTNEKLFF.

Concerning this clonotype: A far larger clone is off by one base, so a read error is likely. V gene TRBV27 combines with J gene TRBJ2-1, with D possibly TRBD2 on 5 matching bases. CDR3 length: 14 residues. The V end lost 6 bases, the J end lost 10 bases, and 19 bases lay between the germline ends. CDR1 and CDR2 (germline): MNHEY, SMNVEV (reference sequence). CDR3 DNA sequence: TGTGCCAGCAGGCCCCTTCGGGAAACCTACGAGCAGTTCTTC. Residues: CASRPLRETYEQFF.

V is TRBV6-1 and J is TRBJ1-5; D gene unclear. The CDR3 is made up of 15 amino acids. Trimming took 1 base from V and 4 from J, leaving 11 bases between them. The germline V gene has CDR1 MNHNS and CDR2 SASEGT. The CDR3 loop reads CASSEGNALNQPQHF. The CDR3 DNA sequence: TGTGCCAGCAGTGAAGGTAACGCCTTGAATCAGCCCCAGCATTTT.

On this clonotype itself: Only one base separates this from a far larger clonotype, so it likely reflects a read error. DNA for the CDR3: TGTGCCAGCAGCCCGGACAGGGTGGGTTCACCCATCCACTTT. Translation gives CASSPDRVGSPIHF. The chain links TRBV6-6 to TRBJ1-6; 8 bases agree with TRBD1. The CDR3 runs to 14 residues. Germline CDR1 reads MNHNY; CDR2 reads SVGAGI (reference sequence).

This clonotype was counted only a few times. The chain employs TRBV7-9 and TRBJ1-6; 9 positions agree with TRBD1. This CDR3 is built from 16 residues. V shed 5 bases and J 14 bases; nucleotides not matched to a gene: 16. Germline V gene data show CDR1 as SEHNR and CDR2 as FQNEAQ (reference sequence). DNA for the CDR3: TGTGCCAGCAGCGACCGGCTGAGGACAGGGGCGGTCACCCTCCACTTT. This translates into CASSDRLRTGAVTLHF.

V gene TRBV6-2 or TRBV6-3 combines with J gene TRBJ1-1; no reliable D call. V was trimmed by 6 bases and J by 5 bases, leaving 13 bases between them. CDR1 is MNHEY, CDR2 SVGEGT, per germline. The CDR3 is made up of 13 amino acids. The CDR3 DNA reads TGTGCCAGCAGCCCGACTGGATGGACTGAAGCTTTCTTT. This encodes CASSPTGWTEAFF.

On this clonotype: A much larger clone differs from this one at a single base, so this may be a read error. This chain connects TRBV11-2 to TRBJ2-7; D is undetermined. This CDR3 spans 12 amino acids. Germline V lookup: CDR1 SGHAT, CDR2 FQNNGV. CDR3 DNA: TGTGCCGGCAGCCATGATAGCTACGAGCAGTACTTC. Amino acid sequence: CAGSHDSYEQYF.

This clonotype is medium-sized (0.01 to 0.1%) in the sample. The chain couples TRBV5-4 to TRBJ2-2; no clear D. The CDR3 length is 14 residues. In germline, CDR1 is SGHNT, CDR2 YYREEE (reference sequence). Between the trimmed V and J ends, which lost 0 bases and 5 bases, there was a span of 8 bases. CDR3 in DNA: TGTGCCAGCAGCTTGGTTACGGATACCGGGGAGCTGTTTTTT. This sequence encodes CASSLVTDTGELFF.

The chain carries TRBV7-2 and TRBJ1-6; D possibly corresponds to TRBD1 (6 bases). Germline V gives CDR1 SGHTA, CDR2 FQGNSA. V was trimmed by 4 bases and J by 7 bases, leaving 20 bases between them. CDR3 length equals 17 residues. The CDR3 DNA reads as TGTGCCAGCAGCTCCTTGGGACAAATCCTCATCAATTCACCCCTCCACTTT. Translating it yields CASSSLGQILINSPLHF.

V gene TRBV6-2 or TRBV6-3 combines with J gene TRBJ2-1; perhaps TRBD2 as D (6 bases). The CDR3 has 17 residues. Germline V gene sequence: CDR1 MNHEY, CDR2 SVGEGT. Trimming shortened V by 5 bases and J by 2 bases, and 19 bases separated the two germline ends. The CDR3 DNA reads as TGTGCCAGCAGTCACCGGGACTTAAGGTCTCCCTACAATGAGCAGTTCTTC. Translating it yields CASSHRDLRSPYNEQFF.

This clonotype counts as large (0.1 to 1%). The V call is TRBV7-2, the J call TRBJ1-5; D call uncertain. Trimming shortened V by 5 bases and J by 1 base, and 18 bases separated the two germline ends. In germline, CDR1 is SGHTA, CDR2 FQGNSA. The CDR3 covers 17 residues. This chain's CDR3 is CASSLDVGFWSNQPQHF. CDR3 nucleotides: TGTGCCAGCAGCCTAGACGTGGGATTTTGGAGCAATCAGCCCCAGCATTTT.

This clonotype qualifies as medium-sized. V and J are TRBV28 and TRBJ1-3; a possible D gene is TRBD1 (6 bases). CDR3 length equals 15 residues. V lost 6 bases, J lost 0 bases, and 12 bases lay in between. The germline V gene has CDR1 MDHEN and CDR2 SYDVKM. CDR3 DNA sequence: TGTGCCAGCAGACCAGGGGTAAGCTCTGGAAACACCATATATTTT. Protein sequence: CASRPGVSSGNTIYF.

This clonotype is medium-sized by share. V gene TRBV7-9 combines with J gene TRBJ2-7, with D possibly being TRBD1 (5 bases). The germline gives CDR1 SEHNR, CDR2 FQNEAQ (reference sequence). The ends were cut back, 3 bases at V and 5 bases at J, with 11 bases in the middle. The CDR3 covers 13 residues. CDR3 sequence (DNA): TGTGCCAGCAGCTTGGCAGGGTATGACGAGCAGTACTTC. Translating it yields CASSLAGYDEQYF.

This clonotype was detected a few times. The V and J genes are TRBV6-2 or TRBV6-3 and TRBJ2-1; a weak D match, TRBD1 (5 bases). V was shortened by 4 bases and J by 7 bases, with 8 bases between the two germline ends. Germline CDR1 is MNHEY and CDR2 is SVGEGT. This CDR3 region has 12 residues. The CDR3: CASSSGRNEQFF. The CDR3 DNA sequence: TGTGCCAGCAGTTCAGGGCGGAATGAGCAGTTCTTC.

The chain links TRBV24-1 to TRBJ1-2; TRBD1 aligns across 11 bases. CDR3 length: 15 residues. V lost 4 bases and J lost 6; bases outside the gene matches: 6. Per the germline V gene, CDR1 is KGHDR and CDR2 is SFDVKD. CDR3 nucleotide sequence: TGTGCCACCAGTGAAGGGACAGGGGGAGTAGATGGCTACACCTTC. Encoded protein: CATSEGTGGVDGYTF.

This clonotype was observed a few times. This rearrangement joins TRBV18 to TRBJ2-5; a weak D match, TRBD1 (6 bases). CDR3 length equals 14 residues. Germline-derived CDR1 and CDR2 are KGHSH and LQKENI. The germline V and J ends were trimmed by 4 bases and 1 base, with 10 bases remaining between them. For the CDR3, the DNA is TGTGCCAGCTCACACTCAGGGGTCCAAGAGACCCAGTACTTC. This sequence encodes CASSHSGVQETQYF.

The CDR3 DNA follows: TGTGCCAGCTCACGAGGGTCTGGAAACACCATATATTTT. Amino acid sequence: CASSRGSGNTIYF. The V and J genes are TRBV18 and TRBJ1-3; the D is unclear. CDR1 KGHSH and CDR2 LQKENI come from the germline V gene. The CDR3 has 13 amino acids. Deletions cut 4 bases from V and 1 base from J, with 5 bases between.

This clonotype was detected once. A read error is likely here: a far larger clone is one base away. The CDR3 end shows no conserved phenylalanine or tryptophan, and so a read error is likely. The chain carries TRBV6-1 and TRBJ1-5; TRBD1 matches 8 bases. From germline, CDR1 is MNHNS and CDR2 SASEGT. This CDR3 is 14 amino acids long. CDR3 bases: TGTGCCACCAGTGCAGGGGGCACCAATCAGCCCCAGCATTTA. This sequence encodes CATSAGGTNQPQHL.

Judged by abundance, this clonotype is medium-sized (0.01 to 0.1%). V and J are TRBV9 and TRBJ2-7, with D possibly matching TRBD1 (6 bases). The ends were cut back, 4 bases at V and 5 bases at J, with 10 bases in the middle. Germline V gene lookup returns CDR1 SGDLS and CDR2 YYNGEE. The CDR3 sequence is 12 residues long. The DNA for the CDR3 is TGTGCCAGCAGCCCCGACAGGAACGAGCAGTACTTC. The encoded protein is CASSPDRNEQYF.

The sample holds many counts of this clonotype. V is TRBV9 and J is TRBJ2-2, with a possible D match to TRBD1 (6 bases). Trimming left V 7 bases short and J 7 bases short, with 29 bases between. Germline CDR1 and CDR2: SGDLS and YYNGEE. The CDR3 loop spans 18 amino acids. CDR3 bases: TGTGCCAGCGGATTACTACAGGGCCCTTATGGGGTGGGCGGGGAGCTGTTTTTT. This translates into CASGLLQGPYGVGGELFF.

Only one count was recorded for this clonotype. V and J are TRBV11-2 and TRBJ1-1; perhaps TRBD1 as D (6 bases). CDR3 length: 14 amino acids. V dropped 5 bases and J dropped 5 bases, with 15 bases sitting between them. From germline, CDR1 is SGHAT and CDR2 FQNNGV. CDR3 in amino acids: CASSTTGFGTEAFF. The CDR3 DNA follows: TGTGCCAGCAGCACTACAGGGTTCGGGACTGAAGCTTTCTTT.

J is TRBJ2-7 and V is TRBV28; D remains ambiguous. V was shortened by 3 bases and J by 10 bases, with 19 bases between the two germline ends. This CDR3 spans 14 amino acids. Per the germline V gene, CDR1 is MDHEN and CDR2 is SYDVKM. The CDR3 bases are TGTGCCAGCAGTTTTTATGTTCCCGGGTGGGGACAGTACTTC. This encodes CASSFYVPGWGQYF. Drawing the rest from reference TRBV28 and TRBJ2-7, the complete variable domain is DVKVTQSSRYLVKRTGEKVFLECVQDMDHENMFWYRQDPGLGLRLIYFSYDVKMKEKGDIPEGYSVSREKKERFSLILESASTNQTSMYLCASSFYVPGWGQYFGPGTRLTVT.